These T cell receptor beta chains were read from a single sample in a study of shared clonotypes between healthy human individuals. Using immunoSEQ multiplex PCR, the repertoire was profiled, and TCRdb retains in-frame clones only, with some absent. The data contain millions of clones, approximately 92% of them singletons. Sequenced input: naive CD4+ T cells sorted from blood. The receptor source for this set is a young man in good health. The conserved cysteine and the conserved F or W are not part of the CDR3 here. Fields, in order: V gene, D gene, J gene, CDR3 protein. A D gene is named only where the DNA matches it firmly.

v_gene: TRBV6-1; d_gene: .; j_gene: TRBJ2-6; CDR3aa: ASTSGQGANVLT
v_gene: TRBV27; d_gene: TRBD1; j_gene: TRBJ2-1; CDR3aa: ASSLTGGWGEQF
v_gene: TRBV5-1; d_gene: .; j_gene: TRBJ2-4; CDR3aa: ASSLARTEKNIQY
v_gene: TRBV19; d_gene: TRBD1; j_gene: TRBJ2-7; CDR3aa: ASRGQINEQY
v_gene: TRBV10-3; d_gene: .; j_gene: TRBJ1-2; CDR3aa: AISESPGAGYT
v_gene: TRBV5-6; d_gene: .; j_gene: TRBJ2-1; CDR3aa: ASSLLPGQGNEQF
v_gene: TRBV6-6; d_gene: .; j_gene: TRBJ1-5; CDR3aa: ASSPLSGSQH
v_gene: TRBV5-1; d_gene: TRBD1; j_gene: TRBJ2-7; CDR3aa: ASSTAGQGTDEQY
v_gene: TRBV7-9; d_gene: .; j_gene: TRBJ2-5; CDR3aa: ASSLTEGIETQY
v_gene: TRBV28; d_gene: TRBD1; j_gene: TRBJ1-2; CDR3aa: ASSLLAGGLGYT
v_gene: TRBV30; d_gene: TRBD2; j_gene: TRBJ2-7; CDR3aa: AWSKRGGQGEQY
v_gene: TRBV10-1; d_gene: .; j_gene: TRBJ2-1; CDR3aa: ASSEGGGAYNEQF
v_gene: TRBV6-5; d_gene: .; j_gene: TRBJ1-3; CDR3aa: ASSYHTVTIY
v_gene: TRBV4-3; d_gene: TRBD2; j_gene: TRBJ2-2; CDR3aa: ASSQLGGVTGELF
v_gene: TRBV19; d_gene: .; j_gene: TRBJ1-3; CDR3aa: ASIRGQGRYAGNTIY
v_gene: TRBV27; d_gene: TRBD2; j_gene: TRBJ2-5; CDR3aa: ASSPGLAGGLGTQY
v_gene: TRBV6-1; d_gene: .; j_gene: TRBJ1-5; CDR3aa: ASSEGISNQPQH
v_gene: TRBV5-6; d_gene: TRBD1; j_gene: TRBJ2-7; CDR3aa: ASSPDGDRSVIGQY
v_gene: TRBV7-2; d_gene: TRBD1; j_gene: TRBJ2-1; CDR3aa: ASSLKSPTGVI
v_gene: TRBV28; d_gene: TRBD2; j_gene: TRBJ2-6; CDR3aa: ASSGAGRGGGANVLT